These T cell receptor beta chains were read from a single sample in a study of blood T cell repertoires in COVID-19. Clones were sequenced by immunoSEQ multiplex PCR, and TCRdb holds only the in-frame ones, with some missing. The table records about 220,000 clones, 80% to 90% of them present only once. Sequencing input: peripheral blood. The receptors come from a man aged 50-59 years with active or convalescent COVID-19. CDR3s include the opening cysteine and the closing phenylalanine or tryptophan. A D gene is named only where the DNA matches it firmly. Expanded clones get a size class; other rows say once, few or many, or leave the size out.

j_call | v_call | d_call | clone_size | cdr3_nt | cdr3_aa
TRBJ1-3 | TRBV7-9 | . | . | TGTGCCAGCAGCTTAGAGAGGCCCGGAAACACCATATATTTT | CASSLERPGNTIYF
TRBJ2-1 | TRBV28 | TRBD1 | . | TGTGCCAGCAGTGGGGGACAGGCCTCCTACAATGAGCAGTTCTTC | CASSGGQASYNEQFF
TRBJ1-2 | TRBV11-2 | TRBD1 | . | TGTGCCAGCAGCCCCCGCGGGACAGGGGGCGTCGGCTACACCTTC | CASSPRGTGGVGYTF
TRBJ1-2 | TRBV5-4 | . | once | TGTGCCAGCAGCTTCGGGGGGGAGGGCGGCTATGGCTACACCTTC | CASSFGGEGGYGYTF
TRBJ1-5 | TRBV6-5 | . | . | TGTGCCAGCAGGGACAACAGGGTTGGCAATCAGCCCCAGCATTTT | CASRDNRVGNQPQHF
TRBJ1-3 | TRBV5-1 | . | . | TGCGCCAGCAGCTTGAGCGGGCCTGTCTCTGGAAACACCATATATTTT | CASSLSGPVSGNTIYF
TRBJ2-5 | TRBV11-2 | TRBD1 | . | TGTGCCAGCAGCTTATGGCCCACTCAACAGGGGGCGGAAGAGACCCAGTACTTC | CASSLWPTQQGAEETQYF
TRBJ1-4 | TRBV4-3 | . | . | TGCGCCAGCAGCCAAGATTGGGGCGTTTCAAATGAAAAACTGTTTTTT | CASSQDWGVSNEKLFF
TRBJ1-4 | TRBV19 | TRBD1 | few | TGTGCCAGTAGTTTCAACCCGACAGGGGTGGAGGAAAAACTGTTTTTT | CASSFNPTGVEEKLFF
TRBJ1-4 | TRBV25-1 | . | few | TGTGCCAGCAGCAAGGAGGGGTATGAAAAACTGTTTTTT | CASSKEGYEKLFF
TRBJ1-4 | TRBV19 | . | few | TGTGCCAGTAGTCATACACGGAGGGATGAAAAACTGTTTTTT | CASSHTRRDEKLFF
TRBJ2-7 | TRBV3-1/TRBV3-2 | TRBD2 | once | TGTGCCAGCAGCCCCGCTCCGGGACTAGCGGGAGATAGCTACGAGCAGTACTTC | CASSPAPGLAGDSYEQYF
TRBJ2-5 | TRBV7-9 | TRBD1 | . | TGTGCCAGCGGGACAGGGCGGGAGACCCAGTACTTC | CASGTGRETQYF
TRBJ2-3 | TRBV6-6 | TRBD2 | . | TGTGCCAGCAGCCGACTAGCGGGGGGTCCTAGCACAGATACGCAGTATTTT | CASSRLAGGPSTDTQYF
TRBJ2-7 | TRBV4-3 | . | . | TGCGCCAGCAGCCAAGAGGGCACAGATCCCTACGAGCAGTACTTC | CASSQEGTDPYEQYF
TRBJ1-6 | TRBV7-3 | . | . | TGTGCCAGCAGCTCGGGGAATTCACCCCTCCACTTT | CASSSGNSPLHF
TRBJ2-7 | TRBV19 | . | few | TGTGCCAGTAGTATGGACACGTCACAGGTCTACGAGCAGTACTTC | CASSMDTSQVYEQYF
TRBJ1-2 | TRBV6-1 | TRBD1 | . | TGTGCCAGCACGGGACAGACCTATGGCTACACCTTC | CASTGQTYGYTF
TRBJ1-1 | TRBV18 | . | few | TGTGCCAGCTCAACCCTCAGGGAGGGCACTGAAGCTTTCTTT | CASSTLREGTEAFF
TRBJ1-5 | TRBV2 | TRBD1 | . | TGTGCCAGCAGGGATCGCGGGACAGGGTGGTTGAAGGATAAAAATCAGCCCCAGCATTTT | CASRDRGTGWLKDKNQPQHF
TRBJ1-1 | TRBV28 | . | . | TGTGCCAGCCACCCCGGGGGGGCGGCGGTTGTCGCTTTCTTT | CASHPGGAAVVAFF
TRBJ1-5 | TRBV19 | . | . | TGTGCCAGTGAGGAGCCCAATCAGCCCCAGCATTTT | CASEEPNQPQHF
TRBJ2-5 | TRBV14 | . | . | TGTGCCAGCAGCCACAGGGTCCGTCAGTCGGAGACCCAGTACTTC | CASSHRVRQSETQYF
TRBJ1-4 | TRBV7-9 | TRBD1 | . | TGTGCCAGCAGCACCGGGGACAGGGGATATGAAAAACTGTTTTTT | CASSTGDRGYEKLFF
TRBJ2-5 | TRBV28 | TRBD2 | . | TGTGCCAGCAGTTCCCCGGGACTAGCGGGGATAGGGGAGACCCAGTACTTC | CASSSPGLAGIGETQYF
TRBJ2-1 | TRBV19 | . | . | TGTGCCAGTAGTGTGGGCGGGAATTACCTTAATGAGCAGTTCTTC | CASSVGGNYLNEQFF
TRBJ2-5 | TRBV2 | TRBD2 | . | TGTGCCAGCAGTCGCCACGGTAGCGGGGGGCAAGAGACCCAGTACTTC | CASSRHGSGGQETQYF
TRBJ2-3 | TRBV11-2 | . | . | TGTGCCAGCAGCGCAGACGATGGAGGGACAGATACGCAGTATTTT | CASSADDGGTDTQYF
TRBJ2-5 | TRBV4-1 | TRBD2 | once | TGCGCCAGCAGCCATACGGTAGGGACTACCGAAGAAGAGACCCAGTACTTC | CASSHTVGTTEEETQYF
TRBJ1-5 | TRBV7-2 | . | few | TGTGCCAGCAGCCCGCTGGGGCCTGGGCAGCCCCAGCATTTT | CASSPLGPGQPQHF
TRBJ2-7 | TRBV7-3 | . | . | TGTGCCAGCAGCTTAAAGGGAGGAGCCGCCCACGAGCAGTACTTC | CASSLKGGAAHEQYF
TRBJ2-2 | TRBV4-3 | . | once | TGCGCCAGCAGCCAAGAGGTGGCCACAAGAATTAACACCGGGGAGCTGTTTTTT | CASSQEVATRINTGELFF
TRBJ2-5 | TRBV2 | TRBD2 | few | TGTGCCAGCAGTGAAAGGAGCGGGGGGGCCGGGACCCAGTACTTC | CASSERSGGAGTQYF
TRBJ1-1 | TRBV2 | . | few | TGTGCCAGCAGTGAATTGAGGCAGTTACCCGGAGCGGTAGCTTTCTTT | CASSELRQLPGAVAFF
TRBJ2-1 | TRBV19 | TRBD2 | . | TGTGCCAGTAGGGCCGTGAGGGCGGGGGCCTACAATGAGCAGTTCTTC | CASRAVRAGAYNEQFF
TRBJ2-5 | TRBV5-1 | . | . | TGCGCCAGCAGCCGCTGGGGGCAGCTGTACCAAGAGACCCAGTACTTC | CASSRWGQLYQETQYF
TRBJ1-2 | TRBV4-3 | TRBD1 | . | TGCGCCAGCAGCCCGACAGGGCCGGAGGGCTATGGCTACACCTTC | CASSPTGPEGYGYTF
TRBJ2-2 | TRBV2 | . | . | TGTGCCAGCAGTGAGAGACAGGACGGGGAGCTGTTTTTT | CASSERQDGELFF
TRBJ2-2 | TRBV2 | TRBD2 | few | TGTGCCAGCAGTCACCCCTCTAGCGGGGGAACCGGGGAGCTGTTTTTT | CASSHPSSGGTGELFF
TRBJ2-1 | TRBV18 | TRBD2 | . | TGTGCCAGCTCACCGGACGGGAGGGGCTACAATGAGCAGTTCTTC | CASSPDGRGYNEQFF
TRBJ1-2 | TRBV4-1 | . | few | TGCGCCAGCAGCCAAGTTCTACCCTCCGGTGGCTACACCTTC | CASSQVLPSGGYTF
TRBJ1-4 | TRBV3-1/TRBV3-2 | . | . | TGTGCCAGCAGCCAAGGGCAGGGGTGGGCAAAACTGTTTTTT | CASSQGQGWAKLFF
TRBJ2-4 | TRBV4-1 | . | few | TGCGCCAGCAGCCAAGAAGGGGGACGGGCCAAAAACATTCAGTACTTC | CASSQEGGRAKNIQYF
TRBJ2-5 | TRBV5-1 | TRBD1 | . | TGCGCCAGCAGCCATCCAGGGGGCGAAACGACCCAGTACTTC | CASSHPGGETTQYF
TRBJ2-2 | TRBV4-1 | . | once | TGCGCCAGCAGCCAAGGAGTTTGGCCTAGACGAGGCACCGGGGAGCTGTTTTTT | CASSQGVWPRRGTGELFF
TRBJ2-1 | TRBV9 | TRBD2 | . | TGTGCCAGCAGCCTACTAGCGGGAGGTGAGCAGTTCTTC | CASSLLAGGEQFF
TRBJ2-7 | TRBV9 | TRBD2 | . | TGTGCCAGCAGCGTTACTAGCGGAAACTACGAGCAGTACTTC | CASSVTSGNYEQYF
TRBJ2-7 | TRBV2 | TRBD2 | . | TGTGCCAGCACACGGACTAGCCAGAGCTACGAGCAGTACTTC | CASTRTSQSYEQYF
TRBJ2-5 | TRBV15 | . | . | TGTGCCACCAGCAGAGATCAGGCAGGGGAAGAGACCCAGTACTTC | CATSRDQAGEETQYF
TRBJ2-1 | TRBV29-1 | TRBD2 | . | TGCAGCGCCGGGGGGGGTTACTACAATGAGCAGTTCTTC | CSAGGGYYNEQFF
TRBJ2-4 | TRBV6-5 | TRBD1 | once | TGTGCCAGCAGTTCCCCGGACAGGGCAGAAAACATTCAGTACTTC | CASSSPDRAENIQYF
TRBJ2-5 | TRBV18 | . | few | TGTGCCAGCTCAACGGAGATCATTCAGGGTAGAGAGACCCAGTACTTC | CASSTEIIQGRETQYF